This T cell receptor beta chain was observed in a study of response to subunit inactivated influenza vaccine. TCRdb called the RT-PCR reads again in MiXCR, with one record for every CDR3 protein. The profile shows over 650,000 distinct CDR3 sequences, approximately 17% of them singletons. This CDR3 is 17 amino acids long. The V segment lost 4 bases and the J segment 10 bases; nucleotides outside the gene matches: 11. Germline-derived CDR1 and CDR2 are SGHRS and YFSETQ. Overall study findings and caveats: Authors suggested few new T cells are recruited by each seasonal influenza vaccination.

On this clonotype itself: The antigen remains undetermined.

The chain recombines TRBV5-1 with TRBJ2-1; 16 positions agree with TRBD2. The sequenced sample was PBMCs from blood, obtained around 5 days after vaccination. The receptor was isolated from a man aged 45-65 years who received an inactivated influenza vaccine. In DNA form, the CDR3 reads TGCGCCAGCAGCGACCCCGTTGGGACTAGCGGGAGGGAGGAGCAGTTCTTC. Its translation is CASSDPVGTSGREEQFF.